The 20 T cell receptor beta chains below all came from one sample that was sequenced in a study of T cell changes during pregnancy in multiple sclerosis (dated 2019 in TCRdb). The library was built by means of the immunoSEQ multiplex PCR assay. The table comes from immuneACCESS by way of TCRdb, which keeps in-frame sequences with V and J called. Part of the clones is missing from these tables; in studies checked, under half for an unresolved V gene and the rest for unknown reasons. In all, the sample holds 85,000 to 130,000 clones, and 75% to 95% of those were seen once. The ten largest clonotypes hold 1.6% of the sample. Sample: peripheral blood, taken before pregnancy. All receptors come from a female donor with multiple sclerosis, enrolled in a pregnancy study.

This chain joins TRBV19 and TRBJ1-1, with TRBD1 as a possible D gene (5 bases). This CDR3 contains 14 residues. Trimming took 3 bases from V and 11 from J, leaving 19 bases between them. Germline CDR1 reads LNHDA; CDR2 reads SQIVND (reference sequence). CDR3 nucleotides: TGTGCCAGTAGTATCCCATCAGGGTTTGAGGAGGCTTTCTTT. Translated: CASSIPSGFEEAFF.

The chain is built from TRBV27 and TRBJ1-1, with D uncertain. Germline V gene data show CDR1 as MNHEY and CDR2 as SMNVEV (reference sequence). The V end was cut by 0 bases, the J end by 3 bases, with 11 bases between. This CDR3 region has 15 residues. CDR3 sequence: CASSLSWELDTEAFF. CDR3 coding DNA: TGTGCCAGCAGTTTATCGTGGGAGTTGGACACTGAAGCTTTCTTT.

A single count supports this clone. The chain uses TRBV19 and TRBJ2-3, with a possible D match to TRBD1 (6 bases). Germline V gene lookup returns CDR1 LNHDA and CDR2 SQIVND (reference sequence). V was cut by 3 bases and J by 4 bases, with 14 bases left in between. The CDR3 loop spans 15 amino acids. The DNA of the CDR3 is TGTGCCAGTAGTATCGCGAGGGGGTGGGCAGATACGCAGTATTTT. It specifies CASSIARGWADTQYF.

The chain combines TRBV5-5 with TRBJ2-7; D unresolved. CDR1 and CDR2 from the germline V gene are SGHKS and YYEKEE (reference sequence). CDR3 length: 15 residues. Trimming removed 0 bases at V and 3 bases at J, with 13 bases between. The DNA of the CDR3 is TGTGCCAGCAGCTTGGCCAATAATCGAGGCTACGAGCAGTACTTC. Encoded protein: CASSLANNRGYEQYF.

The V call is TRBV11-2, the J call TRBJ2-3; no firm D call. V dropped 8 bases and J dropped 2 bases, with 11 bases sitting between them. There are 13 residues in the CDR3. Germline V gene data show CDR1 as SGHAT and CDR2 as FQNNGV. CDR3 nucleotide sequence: TGTGCCAGCGGCCTGCCCTCCACAGATACGCAGTATTTT. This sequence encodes CASGLPSTDTQYF.

The CDR3, as DNA: TGTGCCAGCAGCCCTACTAGCGGGGGTTCCTACGAGCAGTACTTC. It encodes CASSPTSGGSYEQYF. V usage is TRBV7-8 and J usage is TRBJ2-7; the match to TRBD2 covers 11 bases. Trimming cost V 5 bases and J 1 base; bases outside gene matches: 4. This CDR3 region has 15 residues. The V gene's germline CDR1 is SGHVS and CDR2 FQNEAQ.

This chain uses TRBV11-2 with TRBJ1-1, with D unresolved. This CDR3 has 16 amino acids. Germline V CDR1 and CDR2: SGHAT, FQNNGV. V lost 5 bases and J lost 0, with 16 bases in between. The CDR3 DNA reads TGTGCCAGCAGCCCTTCCGACGGACTCATGAACACTGAAGCTTTCTTT. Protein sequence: CASSPSDGLMNTEAFF.

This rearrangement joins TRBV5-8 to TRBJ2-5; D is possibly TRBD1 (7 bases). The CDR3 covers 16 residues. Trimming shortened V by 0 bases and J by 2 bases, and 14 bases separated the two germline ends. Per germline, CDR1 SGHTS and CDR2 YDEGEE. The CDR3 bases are TGTGCCAGCAGCTTGGGGTCAGGGGGGAAACAAGAGACCCAGTACTTC. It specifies CASSLGSGGKQETQYF.

CDR3: CASSQGLAGGPSTDTQYF. CDR3 coding DNA: TGTGCCAGCAGCCAAGGACTAGCGGGGGGTCCTAGCACAGATACGCAGTATTTT. V gene TRBV7-6 combines with J gene TRBJ2-3, with 14 bases fitting TRBD2. The CDR3 spans 18 residues. J lost 0 bases, V lost 5 bases, and 7 bases had no gene match. Germline CDR1 and CDR2: SGHVS and FNYEAQ.

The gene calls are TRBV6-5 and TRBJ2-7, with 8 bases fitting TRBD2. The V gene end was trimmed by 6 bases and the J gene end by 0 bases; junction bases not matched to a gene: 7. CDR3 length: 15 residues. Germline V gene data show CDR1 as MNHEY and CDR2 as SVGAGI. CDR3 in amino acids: CASSQSGGSSYEQYF. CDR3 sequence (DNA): TGTGCCAGCAGCCAAAGCGGGGGAAGCTCCTACGAGCAGTACTTC.

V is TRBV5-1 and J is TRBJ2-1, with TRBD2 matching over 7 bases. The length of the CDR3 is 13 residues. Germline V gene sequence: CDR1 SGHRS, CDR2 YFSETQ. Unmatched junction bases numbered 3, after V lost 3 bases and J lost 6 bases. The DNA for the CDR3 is TGCGCCAGCAGCTCCGCTAGCGGCAATGAGCAGTTCTTC. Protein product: CASSSASGNEQFF.

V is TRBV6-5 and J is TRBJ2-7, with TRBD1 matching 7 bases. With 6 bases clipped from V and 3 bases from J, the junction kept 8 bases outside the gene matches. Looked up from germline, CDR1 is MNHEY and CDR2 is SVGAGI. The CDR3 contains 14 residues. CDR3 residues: CASSPDRAFYEQYF. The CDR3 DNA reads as TGTGCCAGCAGCCCCGACAGGGCTTTCTACGAGCAGTACTTC.

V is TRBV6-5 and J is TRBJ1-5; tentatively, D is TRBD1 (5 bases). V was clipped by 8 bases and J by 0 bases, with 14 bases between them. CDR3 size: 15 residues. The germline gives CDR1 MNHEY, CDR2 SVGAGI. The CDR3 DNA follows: TGTGCCAGCGGACATGAGAGCTATAGCAATCAGCCCCAGCATTTT. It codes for CASGHESYSNQPQHF.

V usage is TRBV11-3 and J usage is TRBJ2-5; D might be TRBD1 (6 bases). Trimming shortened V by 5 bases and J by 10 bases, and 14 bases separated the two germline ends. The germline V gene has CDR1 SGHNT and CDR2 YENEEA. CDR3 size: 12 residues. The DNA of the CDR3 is TGTGCCAGCAGCCAAGAGGAAGGGGGCCAGTACTTC. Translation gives CASSQEEGGQYF.

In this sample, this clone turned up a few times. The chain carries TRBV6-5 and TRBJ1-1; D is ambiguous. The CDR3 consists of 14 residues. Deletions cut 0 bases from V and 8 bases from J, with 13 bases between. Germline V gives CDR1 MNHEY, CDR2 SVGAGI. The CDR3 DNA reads TGTGCCAGCAGTTACTCGGGCAGGCTCCCCGAAGCTTTCTTT. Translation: CASSYSGRLPEAFF.

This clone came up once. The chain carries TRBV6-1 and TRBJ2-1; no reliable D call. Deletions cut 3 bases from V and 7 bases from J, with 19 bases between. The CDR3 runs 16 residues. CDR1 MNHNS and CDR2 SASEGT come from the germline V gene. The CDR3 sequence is CASSEAASEYINEQFF. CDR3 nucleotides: TGTGCCAGCAGTGAGGCCGCTTCGGAGTATATAAATGAGCAGTTCTTC.

The CDR3 sequence is CAWSVRQGDPTNEKLFF. CDR3 sequence (DNA): TGTGCCTGGAGTGTAAGACAGGGGGATCCAACTAATGAAAAACTGTTTTTT. V usage is TRBV30 and J usage is TRBJ1-4, with TRBD1 matching over 9 bases. This CDR3 spans 17 amino acids. Germline V gene data show CDR1 as GTSNPN and CDR2 as SVGIG (reference sequence). Losses at the gene ends were 0 bases for V and 0 bases for J; bases not matched to a gene: 5. The entire variable domain, with the rest obtained from reference TRBV30 and TRBJ1-4, is as follows: SQTIHQWPATLVQPVGSPLSLECTVEGTSNPNLYWYRQAAGRGLQLLFYSVGIGQISSEVPQNLSASRPQDRQFILSSKKLLLSDSGFYLCAWSVRQGDPTNEKLFFGSGTQLSVL.

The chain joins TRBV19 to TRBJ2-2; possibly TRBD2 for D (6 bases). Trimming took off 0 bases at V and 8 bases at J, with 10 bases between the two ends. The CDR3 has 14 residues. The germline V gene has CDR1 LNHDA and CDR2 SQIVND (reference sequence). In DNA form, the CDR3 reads TGTGCCAGTAGTATAGAGAGGAGGGCAGGGGAGCTGTTTTTT. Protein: CASSIERRAGELFF. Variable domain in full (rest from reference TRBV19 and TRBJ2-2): DGGITQSPKYLFRKEGQNVTLSCEQNLNHDAMYWYRQDPGQGLRLIYYSQIVNDFQKGDIAEGYSVSREKKESFPLTVTSAQKNPTAFYLCASSIERRAGELFFGEGSRLTVL.

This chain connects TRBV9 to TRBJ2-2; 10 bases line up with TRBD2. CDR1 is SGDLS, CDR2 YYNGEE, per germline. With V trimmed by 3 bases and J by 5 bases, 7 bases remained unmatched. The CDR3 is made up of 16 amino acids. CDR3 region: CASSGPSGSMTGELFF. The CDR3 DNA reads TGTGCCAGCAGCGGCCCTAGCGGGAGTATGACCGGGGAGCTGTTTTTT.

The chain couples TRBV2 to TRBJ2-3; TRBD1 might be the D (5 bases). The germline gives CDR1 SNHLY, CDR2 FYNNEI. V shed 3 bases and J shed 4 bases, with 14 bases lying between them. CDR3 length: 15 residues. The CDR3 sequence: CASSDGQGNADTQYF. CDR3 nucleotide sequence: TGTGCCAGCAGTGACGGGCAGGGAAATGCAGATACGCAGTATTTT. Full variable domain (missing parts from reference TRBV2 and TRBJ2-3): EPEVTQTPSHQVTQMGQEVILRCVPISNHLYFYWYRQILGQKVEFLVSFYNNEISEKSEIFDDQFSVERPDGSNFTLKIRSTKLEDSAMYFCASSDGQGNADTQYFGPGTRLTVL.